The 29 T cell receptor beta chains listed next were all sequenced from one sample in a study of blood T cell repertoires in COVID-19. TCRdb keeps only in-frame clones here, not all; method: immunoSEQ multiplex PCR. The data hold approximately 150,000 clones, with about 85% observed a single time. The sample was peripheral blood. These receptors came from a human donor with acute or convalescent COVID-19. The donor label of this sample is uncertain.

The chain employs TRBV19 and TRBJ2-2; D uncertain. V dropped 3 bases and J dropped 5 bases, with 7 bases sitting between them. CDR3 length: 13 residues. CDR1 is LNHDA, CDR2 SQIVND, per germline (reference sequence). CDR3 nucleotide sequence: TGTGCCAGTAGTATCTCTATAACCGGGGAGCTGTTTTTT. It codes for CASSISITGELFF.

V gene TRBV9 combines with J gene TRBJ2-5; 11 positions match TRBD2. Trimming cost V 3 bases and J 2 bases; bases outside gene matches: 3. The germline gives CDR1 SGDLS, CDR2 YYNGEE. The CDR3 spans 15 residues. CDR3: CASSDRTSGQETQYF. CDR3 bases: TGTGCCAGCAGCGATCGGACTAGCGGGCAAGAGACCCAGTACTTC.

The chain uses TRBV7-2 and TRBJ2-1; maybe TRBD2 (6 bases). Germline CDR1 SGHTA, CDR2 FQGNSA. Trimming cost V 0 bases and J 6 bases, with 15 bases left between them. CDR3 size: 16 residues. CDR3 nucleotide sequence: TGTGCCAGCAGCTTAGCGCTCGCGGGACGTGGCAATGAGCAGTTCTTC. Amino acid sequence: CASSLALAGRGNEQFF.

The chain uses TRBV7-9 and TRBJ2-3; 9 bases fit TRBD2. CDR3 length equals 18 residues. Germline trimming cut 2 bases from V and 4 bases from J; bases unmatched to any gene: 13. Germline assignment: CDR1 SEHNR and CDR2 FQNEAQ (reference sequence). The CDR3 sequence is CASSLPPAGIAGADTQYF. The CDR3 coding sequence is TGTGCCAGCAGCTTACCGCCCGCTGGAATAGCGGGGGCAGATACGCAGTATTTT.

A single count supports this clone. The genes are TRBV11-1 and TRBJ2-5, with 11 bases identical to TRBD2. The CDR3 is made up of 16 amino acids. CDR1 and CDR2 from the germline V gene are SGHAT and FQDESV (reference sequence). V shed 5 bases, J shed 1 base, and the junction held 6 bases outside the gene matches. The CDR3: CASSPGTSGTQETQYF. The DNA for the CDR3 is TGTGCCAGCAGCCCCGGGACTAGCGGTACCCAAGAGACCCAGTACTTC.

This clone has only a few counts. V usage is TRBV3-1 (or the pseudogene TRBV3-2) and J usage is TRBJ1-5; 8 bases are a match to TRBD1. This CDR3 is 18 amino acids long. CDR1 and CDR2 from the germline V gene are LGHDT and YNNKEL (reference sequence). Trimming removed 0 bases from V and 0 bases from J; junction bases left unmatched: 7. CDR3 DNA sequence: TGTGCCAGCAGCCAAGACAGGGGGCCCCCTTATAGCAATCAGCCCCAGCATTTT. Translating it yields CASSQDRGPPYSNQPQHF.

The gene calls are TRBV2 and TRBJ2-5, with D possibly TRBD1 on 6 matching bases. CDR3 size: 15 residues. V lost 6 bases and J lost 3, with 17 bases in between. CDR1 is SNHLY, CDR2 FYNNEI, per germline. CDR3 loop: CASRPTGSGEETQYF. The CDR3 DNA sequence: TGTGCCAGCAGACCTACAGGGTCCGGCGAAGAGACCCAGTACTTC. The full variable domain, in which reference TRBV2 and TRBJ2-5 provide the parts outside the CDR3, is EPEVTQTPSHQVTQMGQEVILRCVPISNHLYFYWYRQILGQKVEFLVSFYNNEISEKSEIFDDQFSVERPDGSNFTLKIRSTKLEDSAMYFCASRPTGSGEETQYFGPGTRLLVL.

The CDR3 region is CASLDPGLAETYEQYV. CDR3 coding DNA: TGTGCCAGCCTCGACCCGGGACTAGCGGAGACCTACGAGCAGTACGTC. This chain links TRBV9 with TRBJ2-7; TRBD2 matches at 11 bases. Germline lookup yields CDR1 SGDLS and CDR2 YYNGEE. There are 16 residues in the CDR3. V was clipped by 7 bases and J by 2 bases; unmatched bases: 11.

The chain's CDR3 is CASRAGNNEQFF. For the CDR3, the DNA is TGTGCCAGCAGAGCGGGGAACAATGAGCAGTTCTTC. The chain carries TRBV28 and TRBJ2-1, with 7 bases lining up with TRBD2. CDR3 size: 12 residues. Trimming took 6 bases from V and 5 from J; bases not matched to a gene: 1. CDR1 MDHEN and CDR2 SYDVKM come from the germline V gene.

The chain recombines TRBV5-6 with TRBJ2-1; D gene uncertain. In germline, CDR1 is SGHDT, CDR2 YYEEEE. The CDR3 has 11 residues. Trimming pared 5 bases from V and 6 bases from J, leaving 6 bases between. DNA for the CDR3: TGTGCCAGCAGGTATCTCAATGAGCAGTTCTTC. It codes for CASRYLNEQFF.

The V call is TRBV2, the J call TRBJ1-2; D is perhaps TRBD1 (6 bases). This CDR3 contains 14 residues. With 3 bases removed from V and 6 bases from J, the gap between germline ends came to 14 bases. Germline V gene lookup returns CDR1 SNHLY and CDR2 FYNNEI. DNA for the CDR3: TGTGCCAGCAGTGAGTCAGGGGTAGAGCATGGCTACACCTTC. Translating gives CASSESGVEHGYTF.

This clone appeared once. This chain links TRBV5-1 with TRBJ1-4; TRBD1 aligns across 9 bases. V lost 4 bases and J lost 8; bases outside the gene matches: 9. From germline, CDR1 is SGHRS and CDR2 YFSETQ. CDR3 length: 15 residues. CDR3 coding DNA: TGCGCCAGCAGCCCCCTGACAGGGGGTAACGAAAAACTGTTTTTT. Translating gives CASSPLTGGNEKLFF.

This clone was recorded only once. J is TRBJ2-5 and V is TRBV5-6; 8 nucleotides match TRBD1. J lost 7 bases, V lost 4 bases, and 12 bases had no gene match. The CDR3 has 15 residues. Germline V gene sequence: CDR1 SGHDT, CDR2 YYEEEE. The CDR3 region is CASSEDRASLGTQYF. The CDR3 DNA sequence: TGTGCCAGCAGCGAGGACAGGGCTTCGTTAGGGACCCAGTACTTC.

CDR3 bases: TGTGCCACCAGCCCCGTGGGGGGGGCGTTCTCAGTGGAGGGCTCCTATAATTCACCCCTCCACTTT. It translates to CATSPVGGAFSVEGSYNSPLHF. The chain joins TRBV15 to TRBJ1-6; tentative D call: TRBD1 (6 bases). Deletions cut 5 bases from V and 0 bases from J, with 29 bases between. The CDR3 loop spans 22 amino acids. CDR1 LNHNV and CDR2 YYDKDF come from the germline V gene (reference sequence).

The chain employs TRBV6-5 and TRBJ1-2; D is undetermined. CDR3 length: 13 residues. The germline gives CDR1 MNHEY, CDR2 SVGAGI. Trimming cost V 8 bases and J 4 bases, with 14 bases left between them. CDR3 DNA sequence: TGTGCCAGCTTCGGAGCCGATATCTATGGCTACACCTTC. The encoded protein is CASFGADIYGYTF.

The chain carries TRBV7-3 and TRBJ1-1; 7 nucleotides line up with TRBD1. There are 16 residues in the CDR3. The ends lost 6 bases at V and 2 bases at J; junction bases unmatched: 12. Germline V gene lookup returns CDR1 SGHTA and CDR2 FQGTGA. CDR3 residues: CASSPRRDSFNTEAFF. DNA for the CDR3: TGTGCCAGCAGTCCTCGCCGGGACAGCTTTAACACTGAAGCTTTCTTT.

The DNA of the CDR3 is TGTGCCAGCAGCTTAGTCGGGGGGGCTAGTGAAGCTTTCTTT. Residues: CASSLVGGASEAFF. The rearrangement joins TRBV7-8 to TRBJ1-1; the D gene is possibly TRBD1 (6 bases). Trimming pared 1 base from V and 7 bases from J, leaving 13 bases between. This CDR3 contains 14 residues. Germline V CDR1 and CDR2: SGHVS, FQNEAQ.

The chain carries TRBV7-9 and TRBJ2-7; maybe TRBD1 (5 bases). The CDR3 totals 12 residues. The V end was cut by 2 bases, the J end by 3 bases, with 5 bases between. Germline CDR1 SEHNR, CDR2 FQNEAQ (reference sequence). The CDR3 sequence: CASSLQGYEQYF. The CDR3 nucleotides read TGTGCCAGCAGCTTACAGGGCTACGAGCAGTACTTC.

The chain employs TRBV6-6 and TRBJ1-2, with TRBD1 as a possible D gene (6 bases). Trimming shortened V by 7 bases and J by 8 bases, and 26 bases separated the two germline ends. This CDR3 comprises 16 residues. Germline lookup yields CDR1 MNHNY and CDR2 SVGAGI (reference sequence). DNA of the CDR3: TGTGCCAGCACATCTACTTTAGACAGGCGAGGCAAAGGCTACACCTTC. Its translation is CASTSTLDRRGKGYTF.

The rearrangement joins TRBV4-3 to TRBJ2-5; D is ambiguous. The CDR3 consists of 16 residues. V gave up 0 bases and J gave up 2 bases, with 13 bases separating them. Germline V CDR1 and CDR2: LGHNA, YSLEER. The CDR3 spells CASSQDPGITQETQYF. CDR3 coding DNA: TGCGCCAGCAGCCAAGATCCGGGTATCACACAAGAGACCCAGTACTTC.

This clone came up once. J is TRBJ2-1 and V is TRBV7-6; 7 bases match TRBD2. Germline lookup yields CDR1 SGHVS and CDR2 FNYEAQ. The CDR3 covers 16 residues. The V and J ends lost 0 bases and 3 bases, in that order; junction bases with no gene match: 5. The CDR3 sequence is CASSLAPAGNYNEQFF. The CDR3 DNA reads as TGTGCCAGCAGCTTAGCGCCAGCGGGGAACTACAATGAGCAGTTCTTC.

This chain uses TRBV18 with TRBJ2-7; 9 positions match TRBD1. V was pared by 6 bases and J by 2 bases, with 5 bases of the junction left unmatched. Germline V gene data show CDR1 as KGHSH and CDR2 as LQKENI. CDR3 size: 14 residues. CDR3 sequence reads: CASSSGTGTYEQYF. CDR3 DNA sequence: TGTGCCAGCTCTTCCGGGACAGGGACCTACGAGCAGTACTTC.

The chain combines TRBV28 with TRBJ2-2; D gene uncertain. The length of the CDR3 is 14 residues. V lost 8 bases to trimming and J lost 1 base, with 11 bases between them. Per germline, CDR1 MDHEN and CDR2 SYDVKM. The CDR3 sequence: CASQISENTGELFF. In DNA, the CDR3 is TGTGCCAGCCAGATCTCTGAGAACACCGGGGAGCTGTTTTTT.

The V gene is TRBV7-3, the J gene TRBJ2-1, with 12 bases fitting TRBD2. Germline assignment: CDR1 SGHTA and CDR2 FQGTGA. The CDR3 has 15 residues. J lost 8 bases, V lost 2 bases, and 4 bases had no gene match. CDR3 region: CASSLGLAGLDEQFF. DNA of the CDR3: TGTGCCAGCAGCTTAGGACTAGCGGGACTTGATGAGCAGTTCTTC.

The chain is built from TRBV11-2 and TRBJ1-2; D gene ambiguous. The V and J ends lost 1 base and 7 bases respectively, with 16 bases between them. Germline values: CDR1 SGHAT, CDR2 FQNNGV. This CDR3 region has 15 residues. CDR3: CASSLGGYAEGGYTF. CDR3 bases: TGTGCCAGCAGCTTAGGAGGATACGCCGAAGGTGGCTACACCTTC.

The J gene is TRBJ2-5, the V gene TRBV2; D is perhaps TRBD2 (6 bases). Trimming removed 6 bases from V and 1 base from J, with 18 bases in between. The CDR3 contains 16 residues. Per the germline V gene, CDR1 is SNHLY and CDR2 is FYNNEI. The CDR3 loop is CASSPRGRGLQETQYF. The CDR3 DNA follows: TGTGCCAGCAGCCCAAGGGGTCGGGGACTCCAAGAGACCCAGTACTTC.

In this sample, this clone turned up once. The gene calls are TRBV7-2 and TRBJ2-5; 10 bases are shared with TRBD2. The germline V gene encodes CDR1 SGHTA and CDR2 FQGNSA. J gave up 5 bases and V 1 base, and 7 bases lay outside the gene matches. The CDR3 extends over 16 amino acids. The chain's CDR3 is CASSLEKRGGRETQYF. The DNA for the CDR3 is TGTGCCAGCAGCTTAGAAAAGCGGGGGGGCCGGGAGACCCAGTACTTC.

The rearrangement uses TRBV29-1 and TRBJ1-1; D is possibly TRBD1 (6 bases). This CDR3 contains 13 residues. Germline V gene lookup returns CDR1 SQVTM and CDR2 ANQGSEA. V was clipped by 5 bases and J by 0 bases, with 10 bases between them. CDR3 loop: CSVFGDMNTEAFF. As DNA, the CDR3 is TGCAGCGTTTTCGGGGACATGAACACTGAAGCTTTCTTT. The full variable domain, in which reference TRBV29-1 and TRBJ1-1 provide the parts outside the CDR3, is SAVISQKPSRDICQRGTSLTIQCQVDSQVTMMFWYRQQPGQSLTLIATANQGSEATYESGFVIDKFPISRPNLTFSTLTVSNMSPEDSSIYLCSVFGDMNTEAFFGQGTRLTVV.

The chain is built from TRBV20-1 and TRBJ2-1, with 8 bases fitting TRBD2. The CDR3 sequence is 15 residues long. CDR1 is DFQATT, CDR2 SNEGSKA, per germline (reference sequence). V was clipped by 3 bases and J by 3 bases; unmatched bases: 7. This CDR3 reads CSASAGTRSYNEQFF. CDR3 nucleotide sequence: TGCAGTGCTAGTGCCGGGACTAGAAGCTACAATGAGCAGTTCTTC.